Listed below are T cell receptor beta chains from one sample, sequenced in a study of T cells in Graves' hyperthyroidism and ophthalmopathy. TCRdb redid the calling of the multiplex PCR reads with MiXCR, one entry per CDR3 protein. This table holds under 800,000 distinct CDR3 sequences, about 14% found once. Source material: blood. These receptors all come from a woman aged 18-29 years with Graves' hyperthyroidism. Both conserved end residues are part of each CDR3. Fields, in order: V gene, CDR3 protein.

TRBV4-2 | CASSHIQGISYEQYF
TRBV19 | CASSLREGGGTEAFF
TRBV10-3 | CAISESEGLVTEAFF
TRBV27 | CASRPQGASTDTQYF
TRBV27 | CASLGQGVRDEQFF
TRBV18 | CASSPTGSSYNEQFF
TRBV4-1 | CASSQAGQGMYTIYF
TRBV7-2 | CASSLFPGGPFSGNEQFF
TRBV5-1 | CASSLVEPSYNEQFF
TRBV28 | CASSGPGEGNYGYTF
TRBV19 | CASSDRGSPSGNEQFF
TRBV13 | CASSFSMGGRAYEQYF
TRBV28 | CASNLSGTSTDTQYF
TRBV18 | CASSPRGASTDTQYF
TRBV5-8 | CASSHNRGPSSYNSPLHF
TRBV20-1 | CSASLRTPNTGELFF
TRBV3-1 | CASSQNPGQGSSGANVLTF
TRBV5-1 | CASSTYGNEQFF
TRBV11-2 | CASSLGARNSPLHF
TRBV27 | CASSHQGLGNQPQHF
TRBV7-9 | CASSQVGDTPNTGELFF
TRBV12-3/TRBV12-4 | CASSPGQGILLETQYF
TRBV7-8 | CASSLETGTHEQYF
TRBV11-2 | CASSRDRGFPLFQTQYF
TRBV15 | CATSRAGKGARETQYF
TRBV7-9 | CASSLVFSADYGYTF
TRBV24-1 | CATSDFVQGIYNEQFF
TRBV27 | CASSLWARDYEQYF
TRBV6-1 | CASGDSLYGYTF
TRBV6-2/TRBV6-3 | CASRPLQREAKNIQYF
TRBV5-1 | CASSFGSGGGETQYF